The 13 T cell receptor beta chains below were found in one sample sequenced in a study of blood T cell repertoires in COVID-19. Repertoires were generated with immunoSEQ multiplex PCR, while TCRdb's copy carries only in-frame clones and drops some. Found here are around 200,000 clones, approximately 85% of them singletons; the top ten hold under 3.5%. Sequenced sample: peripheral blood. The source of these receptors is a man aged 55 to 70 with acute or convalescent COVID-19.

This chain joins TRBV12-3 or TRBV12-4 and TRBJ1-1; D gene ambiguous. The CDR3 covers 12 residues. Trimming pared 7 bases from V and 1 base from J, leaving 7 bases between. CDR3 residues: CASKTANTEAFF. CDR3 sequence (DNA): TGTGCCAGCAAAACAGCGAACACTGAAGCTTTCTTT.

The count of this clone is one. The rearrangement links TRBV20-1 to TRBJ2-1; 7 bases map to TRBD2. The germline gives CDR1 DFQATT, CDR2 SNEGSKA (reference sequence). Germline trimming cut 3 bases from V and 5 bases from J; bases unmatched to any gene: 7. The CDR3 runs 14 residues. CDR3 in amino acids: CSASYASGDNEQFF. The DNA for the CDR3 is TGCAGTGCTAGTTATGCTAGCGGCGACAATGAGCAGTTCTTC.

The chain joins TRBV7-3 to TRBJ2-3; D remains unclear. Germline-derived CDR1 and CDR2 are SGHTA and FQGTGA. This CDR3 has 15 residues. Trimming took off 5 bases at V and 0 bases at J, with 12 bases between the two ends. CDR3 sequence reads: CASSRRFLSTDTQYF. The DNA for the CDR3 is TGTGCCAGCAGCCGCAGATTTTTGAGCACAGATACGCAGTATTTT. Full variable domain (remainder filled in from reference TRBV7-3 and TRBJ2-3): GAGVSQTPSNKVTEKGKYVELRCDPISGHTALYWYRQSLGQGPEFLIYFQGTGAADDSGLPNDRFFAVRPEGSVSTLKIQRTERGDSAVYLCASSRRFLSTDTQYFGPGTRLTVL.

This chain joins TRBV19 and TRBJ2-2, with 10 bases lining up with TRBD1. In germline, CDR1 is LNHDA, CDR2 SQIVND (reference sequence). The CDR3 is made up of 16 amino acids. V dropped 5 bases and J dropped 4; count of bases not matched to a gene: 7. The chain's CDR3 is CASSGGTGVITGELFF. CDR3 in DNA: TGTGCCAGTAGTGGGGGGACAGGGGTGATCACCGGGGAGCTGTTTTTT.

In DNA form, the CDR3 reads TGTGCCGGCACTAGCAGTTACATTCAGTACTTC. It yields the protein CAGTSSYIQYF. The chain joins TRBV28 to TRBJ2-4; a weak D match, TRBD2 (6 bases). Per the germline V gene, CDR1 is MDHEN and CDR2 is SYDVKM. The CDR3 contains 11 residues. V shed 11 bases and J shed 8 bases, with 13 bases lying between them.

The CDR3, as DNA: TGTGCCAGCAGTGTGGGAGGGGTTTATGAGCAGTTCTTC. This translates into CASSVGGVYEQFF. The chain has TRBV5-6 and TRBJ2-1, with 7 bases identical to TRBD2. J was trimmed by 8 bases and V by 5 bases; bases with no gene match: 7. Germline CDR1 is SGHDT and CDR2 is YYEEEE. This CDR3 has 13 amino acids.

The rearrangement links TRBV29-1 to TRBJ1-4; 10 bases map to TRBD1. Trimming removed 4 bases from V and 7 bases from J; junction bases left unmatched: 3. The CDR3 totals 13 residues. CDR1 and CDR2 from the germline V gene are SQVTM and ANQGSEA. CDR3 protein: CSVGQGAREKLFF. CDR3 nucleotide sequence: TGCAGCGTTGGACAGGGGGCGCGTGAAAAACTGTTTTTT.

The gene calls are TRBV7-3 and TRBJ2-1, with a tentative D call TRBD2 (5 bases). The germline CDR1 and CDR2 sequences are SGHTA and FQGTGA. The CDR3 loop spans 14 amino acids. With 2 bases removed from V and 7 bases from J, the gap between germline ends came to 12 bases. CDR3 sequence: CASSLVGSANEQFF. The CDR3 nucleotides read TGTGCCAGCAGCTTAGTAGGGAGTGCAAATGAGCAGTTCTTC. Looking up the rest from reference TRBV7-3 and TRBJ2-1 gives the full variable domain: GAGVSQTPSNKVTEKGKYVELRCDPISGHTALYWYRQSLGQGPEFLIYFQGTGAADDSGLPNDRFFAVRPEGSVSTLKIQRTERGDSAVYLCASSLVGSANEQFFGPGTRLTVL.

The J gene is TRBJ2-5, the V gene TRBV28, with D hard to call. Germline V gene lookup returns CDR1 MDHEN and CDR2 SYDVKM. V dropped 3 bases and J dropped 9 bases, with 17 bases sitting between them. This CDR3 spans 14 amino acids. The CDR3 DNA follows: TGTGCCAGCAGTTTGTCGATCCCTCGAGTGGCCCAGTACTTC. Protein sequence: CASSLSIPRVAQYF.

V and J are TRBV7-9 and TRBJ1-3; 7 positions match TRBD1. The germline V gene encodes CDR1 SEHNR and CDR2 FQNEAQ (reference sequence). V dropped 4 bases and J dropped 1; count of bases not matched to a gene: 1. The CDR3 is 14 residues long. This CDR3 is CASSWTGSGNTIYF. The CDR3 DNA sequence: TGTGCCAGCAGCTGGACAGGATCTGGAAACACCATATATTTT.

This chain connects TRBV6-5 to TRBJ2-7; 8 bases match TRBD1. This CDR3 region has 14 residues. V dropped 6 bases and J dropped 3; count of bases not matched to a gene: 7. Looked up from germline, CDR1 is MNHEY and CDR2 is SVGAGI. In DNA form, the CDR3 reads TGTGCCAGCAGCCCCACAGGGGGTGTCTACGAGCAGTACTTC. Translation gives CASSPTGGVYEQYF.

The chain recombines TRBV4-1 with TRBJ1-2; tentative D call: TRBD1 (5 bases). The V gene's germline CDR1 is MGHRA and CDR2 YSYEKL. V was pared by 3 bases and J by 7 bases, with 9 bases between. This CDR3 comprises 12 residues. The DNA of the CDR3 is TGCGCCAGCAGCCATGGGGGGTCTGGCTACACCTTC. Translation gives CASSHGGSGYTF.

The chain recombines TRBV7-7 with TRBJ2-2, with TRBD2 matching 9 bases. The CDR3 loop spans 12 amino acids. Germline V lookup: CDR1 SSHAT, CDR2 FNYEAQ (reference sequence). The CDR3, as DNA: TGTGGGGCGGGAGGGGCCCCCGGGGAGCTGTTTTTT. This sequence encodes CGAGGAPGELFF.